This T cell receptor (beta chain) was captured by sequencing in a study of CD8+ T cells in alopecia areata. Deletions cut 5 bases from V and 2 bases from J, with 11 bases between. The CDR3 runs 14 residues. CDR1 and CDR2 from the germline V gene are SGHTA and FQGNSA. This clone was recorded once. Sequencing templates came from extracted RNA that was reverse transcribed into cDNA. Profiling relied on immunoSEQ multiplex PCR, and the TCRdb table lists in-frame clones only, not all of them. The data show about 150,000 clones, 75% to 90% seen once. The sample consisted of CD8+ T cells sorted from blood, taken at week 0. This receptor was identified in a human donor with alopecia areata. V gene TRBV7-2 combines with J gene TRBJ2-3; D is possibly TRBD1 or TRBD2 (6 bases each). The CDR3 here is CASSGRGPTDTQYF. The CDR3 nucleotides are TGTGCCAGCAGCGGACGGGGGCCCACAGATACGCAGTATTTT.